The 26 T cell receptor beta chains below all came from one sample that was sequenced in a study of spatial heterogeneity in lung cancer. For these receptors, no antigen is known. TCRdb processed the 5' RACE reads anew with MiXCR; each CDR3 protein has one entry. In the table there are around 670 distinct CDR3 sequences, 11% to 15% of which are singletons. Time point described: sample taken at primary tumor resection. Study-level results: Intratumoral expanded alpha and beta TCR counts were found to track tumor mutation counts.

This material consisted of lung tumor tissue, taken at surgery. Every receptor here comes from a male donor with early-stage non-small cell lung cancer.

Within the sample, this clonotype is large (0.1 to 1%). This beta chain is a stray sequence in a library constructed for alpha chains; its clone size is not meaningful. The chain couples TRBV28 to TRBJ2-7; TRBD1 might be the D (6 bases). The length of the CDR3 is 12 residues. From germline, CDR1 is MDHEN and CDR2 SYDVKM. Trimming stripped 6 bases from V and 4 bases from J, with 10 bases between. CDR3 bases: TGTGCCAGCAGCCCGGACAGATACGAGCAGTACTTC. Amino acids: CASSPDRYEQYF.

This clonotype showed up just a few times. In a library made to pick up alpha chains, this beta chain is a stray read with a size that means little. The chain joins TRBV7-8 to TRBJ2-1; the D gene is possibly TRBD1 (6 bases). The CDR3 loop spans 15 amino acids. Trimming stripped 1 base from V and 0 bases from J, with 7 bases between. The germline V gene encodes CDR1 SGHVS and CDR2 FQNEAQ. The chain's CDR3 is CASSLVGGSYNEQFF. In DNA, the CDR3 is TGTGCCAGCAGCTTAGTAGGGGGCTCCTACAATGAGCAGTTCTTC.

This clonotype is judged large. The size of this beta chain means little, since it is a stray read in a library made for alpha chains. The gene calls are TRBV7-2 and TRBJ1-1; D is uncertain. The CDR3 is 14 residues long. Germline CDR1 and CDR2: SGHTA and FQGNSA. V was clipped by 5 bases and J by 0 bases, with 10 bases between them. The CDR3 spells CASSLGRVNTEAFF. CDR3 DNA: TGTGCCAGCAGCCTTGGACGGGTGAACACTGAAGCTTTCTTT.

Of note for this clonotype: The library was designed around alpha chains, so this beta chain is a stray read whose abundance carries little weight. V usage is TRBV12-5 and J usage is TRBJ1-3, with D unclear. Germline CDR1 reads LGHNT; CDR2 reads FRNRAP. V gave up 1 base and J gave up 0 bases, with 10 bases separating them. The CDR3 sequence is 16 residues long. Written as DNA, the CDR3 is TGTGCTAGTGGTTTGGGTACCCTTGGCTCTGGAAACACCATATATTTT. This encodes CASGLGTLGSGNTIYF.

With regard to this clonotype: Being off target in a library aimed at alpha chains, this beta chain has a size of little meaning. This chain connects TRBV7-2 to TRBJ2-7, with 7 bases identical to TRBD2. CDR1 and CDR2 from the germline V gene are SGHTA and FQGNSA. Trimming removed 4 bases from V and 3 bases from J; junction bases left unmatched: 3. The CDR3 length is 13 residues. Here the CDR3 DNA reads TGTGCCAGCAGCTGGGGCGGGGGCTACGAGCAGTACTTC. This translates into CASSWGGGYEQYF.

By share, this clonotype ranks as large. This beta chain lies outside the target of a library built for alpha chains; its clone size means little. This rearrangement joins TRBV20-1 to TRBJ2-3; 13 bases align to TRBD2. Germline CDR1 is DFQATT and CDR2 is SNEGSKA (reference sequence). CDR3 length: 16 residues. With V trimmed by 1 base and J by 4 bases, 5 bases remained unmatched. The chain's CDR3 is CSARGGTSGNADTQYF. DNA for the CDR3: TGCAGTGCTAGAGGCGGGACTAGCGGGAACGCAGATACGCAGTATTTT.

This clonotype was seen a handful of times. This beta chain slipped into a library made for alpha chains as a stray read, so its size is not meaningful. This chain links TRBV29-1 with TRBJ2-7; the D is unclear. Trimming shortened V by 1 base and J by 7 bases, and 8 bases separated the two germline ends. The V gene's germline CDR1 is SQVTM and CDR2 ANQGSEA. The length of the CDR3 is 11 residues. CDR3 nucleotides: TGCAGCGTTGAAGTGGCGAGGGAGCAGTACTTC. As protein: CSVEVAREQYF.

In its sample, this clonotype is large (0.1 to 1%). This beta chain represents an off-target read in a library built for alpha chains; its size is of limited meaning. V gene TRBV27 combines with J gene TRBJ2-2; D is perhaps TRBD1 (5 bases). V gave up 5 bases and J gave up 2 bases, with 9 bases separating them. From germline, CDR1 is MNHEY and CDR2 SMNVEV (reference sequence). CDR3 length: 14 amino acids. In nucleotides, the CDR3 is TGTGCCAGCAGTCTCCAGGGAAACACCGGGGAGCTGTTTTTT. Its protein product is CASSLQGNTGELFF.

A note on this clonotype: As an off-target read in a library built for alpha chains, this beta chain has a frequency of little significance. The gene calls are TRBV6-2 or TRBV6-3 and TRBJ2-3, with 12 bases aligning to TRBD2. The J segment lost 3 bases and the V segment lost 6 bases, leaving 7 bases of the junction unmatched. The CDR3 covers 16 residues. The V gene's germline CDR1 is MNHEY and CDR2 SVGEGT. This chain's CDR3 is CASSTTSGSFTDTQYF. The CDR3 DNA sequence: TGTGCCAGCAGCACGACTAGCGGGAGCTTTACAGATACGCAGTATTTT.

This clonotype is labeled large. Since the library was made to target alpha chains, this beta chain is a stray read and its abundance is not meaningful. V is TRBV11-3 and J is TRBJ2-3; 7 nucleotides line up with TRBD2. The CDR3 runs 13 residues. V lost 5 bases, J lost 8 bases, and 7 bases stayed unmatched. Germline CDR1 and CDR2: SGHNT and YENEEA. CDR3 bases: TGTGCCAGCAGCATTACTAGCGAGCTTACGCAGTATTTT. It yields the protein CASSITSELTQYF.

This clonotype counts as large. A library prepared for alpha chains yielded this beta chain as an off-target read; its size is of little meaning. The J gene is TRBJ2-7, the V gene TRBV6-5; D may be TRBD2 (6 bases). The CDR3 contains 13 residues. V dropped 6 bases and J dropped 6 bases, with 15 bases sitting between them. Germline values: CDR1 MNHEY, CDR2 SVGAGI. CDR3 nucleotides: TGTGCCAGCAGCCCTGGACTACTGGGCGAGCAGTACTTC. It encodes CASSPGLLGEQYF.

Concerning this clonotype itself: This beta chain represents an off-target read in a library built for alpha chains; its size is of limited meaning. The V call is TRBV21-1, the J call TRBJ2-1; TRBD1 reflects the table's D call only, with no check against the DNA. TRBV21-1 is classified as a pseudogene. This CDR3 has 16 amino acids. Here the CDR3 reads CASSPKAQGVSNEQFF. The CDR3 coding sequence is TGTGCCAGCAGCCCCAAGGCCCAGGGGGTGTCTAATGAGCAGTTCTTC.

On this clonotype: The library was prepared for alpha chains; this beta chain is a stray read, so its frequency means little. The chain is built from TRBV12-3 or TRBV12-4 and TRBJ1-2, with TRBD1 as a possible D gene (5 bases). V was shortened by 7 bases and J by 3 bases, with 15 bases between the two germline ends. This CDR3 is 14 amino acids long. The CDR3 region has the DNA TGTGCCAGCAATAAGGCAGGGCCGGACTATGGCTACACCTTC. This sequence encodes CASNKAGPDYGYTF.

This clonotype was seen a handful of times. Little can be read into the size of this beta chain, an off-target read in a library designed for alpha chains. V usage is TRBV7-2 and J usage is TRBJ2-5, with TRBD1 as a possible D gene (7 bases). The V end was cut by 5 bases, the J end by 4 bases, with 20 bases between. Germline loops: CDR1 SGHTA, CDR2 FQGNSA. The CDR3 runs to 16 residues. The CDR3 reads CASSEGGRRVRETQYF. The CDR3 DNA reads as TGTGCCAGCAGCGAAGGGGGCAGGAGGGTCCGAGAGACCCAGTACTTC. The variable domain in full, with the rest retrieved from reference TRBV7-2 and TRBJ2-5, is GAGVSQSPSNKVTEKGKDVELRCDPISGHTALYWYRQSLGQGLEFLIYFQGNSAPDKSGLPSDRFSAERTGGSVSTLTIQRTQQEDSAVYLCASSEGGRRVRETQYFGPGTRLLVL.

This clonotype was counted between two and nine times. The library was prepared for alpha chains; this beta chain is a stray read, so its frequency means little. The rearrangement uses TRBV24-1 and TRBJ2-1; maybe TRBD2 (5 bases). Trimming left V 4 bases short and J 2 bases short, with 8 bases between. Looked up from germline, CDR1 is KGHDR and CDR2 is SFDVKD. The CDR3 covers 14 residues. CDR3 amino acids: CATSDQRTYNEQFF. The DNA of the CDR3 is TGTGCCACCAGTGACCAGCGGACCTACAATGAGCAGTTCTTC.

This clonotype ranks as large. The size of this beta chain means little, since it is a stray read in a library made for alpha chains. V gene TRBV29-1 combines with J gene TRBJ1-3, with a tentative D call TRBD1 (6 bases). The CDR3 is 13 residues long. Per the germline V gene, CDR1 is SQVTM and CDR2 is ANQGSEA. Deletions cut 5 bases from V and 0 bases from J, with 8 bases between. As DNA, the CDR3 is TGCAGCGTTTGGACAGACTCTGGAAACACCATATATTTT. Encoded protein: CSVWTDSGNTIYF.

The sample holds a few counts of this clonotype. A library prepared for alpha chains yielded this beta chain as an off-target read; its size is of little meaning. The V and J genes are TRBV20-1 and TRBJ2-5; TRBD2 matches at 9 bases. V lost 0 bases, J lost 3 bases, and 5 bases stayed unmatched. This CDR3 comprises 15 residues. CDR1 and CDR2 (germline): DFQATT, SNEGSKA (reference sequence). CDR3 DNA: TGCAGTGCTAGAGATCTACGACTAGCGGAAGAGACCCAGTACTTC. As protein: CSARDLRLAEETQYF.

A note on this clonotype: This beta chain came through as a stray read in a library set up for alpha chains, and its size says little. CDR3 bases: TGTGCCAGCAGCCCCCAGTCCCCCAGCGGGTATGCAGATACGCAGTATTTT. It codes for CASSPQSPSGYADTQYF. The genes are TRBV3-1 and TRBJ2-3; possible D gene TRBD2, 6 bases. CDR1 is LGHDT, CDR2 YNNKEL, per germline (reference sequence). The CDR3 contains 17 residues. Trimming stripped 4 bases from V and 4 bases from J, with 21 bases between.

By frequency in the sample, this clonotype is large (0.1 to 1%). This beta chain came through as a stray read in a library set up for alpha chains, and its size says little. The chain carries TRBV28 and TRBJ2-5; weak D call: TRBD2 (6 bases). The CDR3 runs 14 residues. Germline V CDR1 and CDR2: MDHEN, SYDVKM. V was shortened by 8 bases and J by 2 bases, with 15 bases between the two germline ends. CDR3 sequence (DNA): TGTGCCAGCGGAGGGAACGACGGGCAAGAGACCCAGTACTTC. Translating gives CASGGNDGQETQYF.

A few counts support this clonotype. This beta chain is off target for a library built for alpha chains, so its abundance means little. The chain links TRBV25-1 to TRBJ1-4; no firm D call. Germline lookup yields CDR1 MGHDK and CDR2 SYGVNS. The CDR3 is 18 amino acids. The V end lost 3 bases, the J end lost 7 bases, and 24 bases lay between the germline ends. The CDR3 is CASSDSRRRGTGGEKLFF. The DNA for the CDR3 is TGTGCCAGCAGTGACTCCAGGCGACGAGGAACTGGAGGTGAAAAACTGTTTTTT.

A few counts support this clonotype. This beta chain is a stray read from a library made for alpha chains; its abundance is not meaningful. The V gene is TRBV20-1, the J gene TRBJ2-1, with D tentatively TRBD1 (5 bases). There are 17 residues in the CDR3. Germline V gene lookup returns CDR1 DFQATT and CDR2 SNEGSKA (reference sequence). V was clipped by 5 bases and J by 0 bases, with 20 bases between them. CDR3 in DNA: TGCAGTGCTGTGGGGTCTGTTGGGGCTAGCTCCTACAATGAGCAGTTCTTC. Translated, it gives CSAVGSVGASSYNEQFF.

In this sample, this clonotype is large. This beta chain came through as a stray read in a library set up for alpha chains, and its size says little. The chain uses TRBV28 and TRBJ2-7; the D gene could be TRBD1 or TRBD2 (5 bases each). CDR3 length equals 14 residues. The germline V gene has CDR1 MDHEN and CDR2 SYDVKM. The V end lost 8 bases, the J end lost 5 bases, and 19 bases lay between the germline ends. In nucleotides, the CDR3 is TGTGCCAGCCTGGGGTGGGGCCAGAGGGACGAGCAGTACTTC. Its translation is CASLGWGQRDEQYF.

This clonotype is termed large. This beta chain is off target for a library built for alpha chains, so its abundance means little. The CDR3 coding sequence is TGTGCCAGCAGGAGCGGGACAGCTAGCAATCAGCCCCAGCATTTT. This translates into CASRSGTASNQPQHF. The gene calls are TRBV27 and TRBJ1-5; 7 bases line up with TRBD1. The junction had 5 bases not matched to a gene; V was cut back by 6 bases and J by 0 bases. CDR1 MNHEY and CDR2 SMNVEV come from the germline V gene (reference sequence). CDR3 length equals 15 residues.

This clonotype is categorized as large. As an off-target read in a library built for alpha chains, this beta chain has a frequency of little significance. The chain combines TRBV27 with TRBJ2-6, with D maybe TRBD2 (6 bases). Germline loops: CDR1 MNHEY, CDR2 SMNVEV (reference sequence). V lost 6 bases and J 0 bases, leaving 12 bases between the germline ends. The CDR3 is 16 amino acids. The CDR3 is CASSLYSGSGANVLTF. CDR3 coding DNA: TGTGCCAGCAGCCTTTATAGCGGCTCTGGGGCCAACGTCCTGACTTTC.

This clonotype was seen a handful of times. A library made for alpha chains picked up this beta chain off target, so its size means little. V is TRBV12-3 or TRBV12-4 and J is TRBJ1-1; D is perhaps TRBD1 (6 bases). Trimming left V 3 bases short and J 3 bases short, with 20 bases between. CDR3 length: 17 residues. In nucleotides, the CDR3 is TGTGCCAGCAGTTTCCAAGCCACGGGGGCTCATCACACTGAAGCTTTCTTT. Translation: CASSFQATGAHHTEAFF.

As to this clonotype: As an off-target read in a library built for alpha chains, this beta chain has a frequency of little significance. The chain combines TRBV11-2 with TRBJ2-6; D uncertain. Trimming took 0 bases from V and 1 from J, leaving 13 bases between them. CDR1 and CDR2 from the germline V gene are SGHAT and FQNNGV. The CDR3 has 18 amino acids. CDR3 region: CASSLDFDGPSGANVLTF. The CDR3 DNA reads as TGTGCCAGCAGCTTAGACTTCGACGGCCCTTCTGGGGCCAACGTCCTGACTTTC.